The 10 T cell receptor beta chains given below trace back to one sample, sequenced in a study of cytomegalovirus exposure and HLA in healthy donors. It was with 60 Vbeta and 13 Jbeta primers that the PCR ran. The method was immunoSEQ multiplex PCR; TCRdb's version includes in-frame clones alone and lacks a portion of them. The table records about 150,000 clones, around 80% of them present only once. What was sequenced was PBMCs. All receptors come from a man aged 40-50 years in good health and CMV-seronegative.

This clone was counted a few times. The chain joins TRBV11-2 to TRBJ1-2; 10 nucleotides align to TRBD1. In germline, CDR1 is SGHAT, CDR2 FQNNGV. With V trimmed by 1 base and J by 3 bases, 8 bases remained unmatched. CDR3 size: 17 residues. The CDR3 protein is CASSLVPGTGDDYGYTF. CDR3 nucleotide sequence: TGTGCCAGCAGCTTAGTGCCCGGGACAGGGGATGACTATGGCTACACCTTC.

The chain combines TRBV5-1 with TRBJ2-7; D perhaps matches TRBD1 (5 bases). The CDR3 is 13 residues long. V was cut by 3 bases and J by 2 bases, with 9 bases left in between. The germline gives CDR1 SGHRS, CDR2 YFSETQ. CDR3 nucleotides: TGCGCCAGCAGCTCGACAGAGCCCTACGAGCAGTACTTC. Translation gives CASSSTEPYEQYF.

The chain uses TRBV6-1 and TRBJ1-2, with 9 bases lining up with TRBD1. Losses at the gene ends were 1 base for V and 6 bases for J; bases not matched to a gene: 0. This CDR3 comprises 13 residues. Germline V gene sequence: CDR1 MNHNS, CDR2 SASEGT. CDR3 residues: CASSEGTGDGYTF. CDR3 DNA sequence: TGTGCCAGCAGTGAAGGGACAGGGGATGGCTACACCTTC.

This rearrangement joins TRBV19 to TRBJ2-1, with 8 bases aligning to TRBD2. V trimming: 3 bases; J trimming: 5 bases; junction bases outside the gene matches: 6. Germline V gene lookup returns CDR1 LNHDA and CDR2 SQIVND (reference sequence). The CDR3 contains 15 residues. CDR3 DNA: TGTGCCAGTAGTATCTCGGGGGGGGTTCACAATGAGCAGTTCTTC. This translates into CASSISGGVHNEQFF.

The rearrangement links TRBV5-1 to TRBJ2-1; D unclear. CDR1 SGHRS and CDR2 YFSETQ come from the germline V gene. This CDR3 is built from 11 residues. V was clipped by 4 bases and J by 8 bases, with 7 bases between them. In DNA form, the CDR3 reads TGCGCCAGCAGCCAGCGCTATGAGCAGTTCTTC. This translates into CASSQRYEQFF.

CDR3 sequence reads: CASTTSGWASTGELFF. In DNA, the CDR3 is TGTGCCAGCACTACTAGCGGGTGGGCTTCCACCGGGGAGCTGTTTTTT. This chain connects TRBV21-1 to TRBJ2-2; the D call of TRBD2 is as the table states it, not checked on the DNA. TRBV21-1 is a pseudogene locus. The CDR3 runs to 16 residues.

The chain has TRBV28 and TRBJ1-2; possible D gene TRBD1, 6 bases. In germline, CDR1 is MDHEN, CDR2 SYDVKM. The CDR3 totals 16 residues. Between the trimmed V and J ends, which lost 4 bases and 0 bases, there was a span of 15 bases. The CDR3 loop reads CASSSLTGASNYGYTF. The CDR3 DNA is TGTGCCAGCAGTTCCTTGACAGGTGCTTCTAACTATGGCTACACCTTC.

V is TRBV28 and J is TRBJ2-5, with D possibly TRBD1 on 5 matching bases. The J call may be in error: the DNA end matches TRBJ2-7 better. CDR3 size: 13 residues. From germline, CDR1 is MDHEN and CDR2 SYDVKM. CDR3 sequence: CASSLTGPYEQYF. CDR3 DNA: TGTGCCAGCAGTTTAACAGGTCCCTACGAGCAGTACTTC.

This rearrangement joins TRBV6-6 to TRBJ2-2; 7 nucleotides line up with TRBD2. The J segment lost 0 bases and the V segment lost 9 bases, leaving 7 bases of the junction unmatched. CDR1 and CDR2 from the germline V gene are MNHNY and SVGAGI (reference sequence). The CDR3 covers 15 residues. CDR3 coding DNA: TGTGCCAGTGGGGGGGACGCAACGAACACCGGGGAGCTGTTTTTT. It encodes CASGGDATNTGELFF.

The chain employs TRBV11-2 and TRBJ1-4, with a possible D match to TRBD1 (5 bases). The V and J ends lost 6 bases and 0 bases respectively, with 11 bases between them. Germline V CDR1 and CDR2: SGHAT, FQNNGV. The CDR3 is 15 residues long. The CDR3 is CASRSRVTTNEKLFF. The DNA for the CDR3 is TGTGCCAGCAGAAGCAGGGTGACAACTAATGAAAAACTGTTTTTT.